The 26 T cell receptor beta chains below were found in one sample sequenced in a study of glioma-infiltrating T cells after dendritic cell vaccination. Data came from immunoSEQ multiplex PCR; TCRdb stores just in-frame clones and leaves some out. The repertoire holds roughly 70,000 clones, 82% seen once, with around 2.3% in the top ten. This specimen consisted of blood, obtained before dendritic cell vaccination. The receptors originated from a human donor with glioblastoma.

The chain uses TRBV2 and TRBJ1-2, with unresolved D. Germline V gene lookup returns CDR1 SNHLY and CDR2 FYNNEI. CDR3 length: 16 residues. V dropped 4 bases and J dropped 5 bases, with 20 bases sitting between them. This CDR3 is CASSVYQVAGGYGYTF. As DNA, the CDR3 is TGTGCCAGCAGTGTTTACCAGGTCGCAGGAGGATATGGCTACACCTTC. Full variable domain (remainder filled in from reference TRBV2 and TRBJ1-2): EPEVTQTPSHQVTQMGQEVILRCVPISNHLYFYWYRQILGQKVEFLVSFYNNEISEKSEIFDDQFSVERPDGSNFTLKIRSTKLEDSAMYFCASSVYQVAGGYGYTFGSGTRLTVV.

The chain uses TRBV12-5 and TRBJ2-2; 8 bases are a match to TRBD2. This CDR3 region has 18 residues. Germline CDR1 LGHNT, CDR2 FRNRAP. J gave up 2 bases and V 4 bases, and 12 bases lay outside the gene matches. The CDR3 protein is CASGSPPLAGVNTGELFF. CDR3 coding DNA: TGTGCTAGTGGTTCCCCCCCCCTAGCGGGCGTAAACACCGGGGAGCTGTTTTTT.

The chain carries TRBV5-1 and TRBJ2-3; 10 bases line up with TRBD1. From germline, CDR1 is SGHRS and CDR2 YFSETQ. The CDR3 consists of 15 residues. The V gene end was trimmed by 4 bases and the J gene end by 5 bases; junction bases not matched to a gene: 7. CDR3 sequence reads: CASSTRTGGIDTQYF. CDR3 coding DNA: TGCGCCAGCAGCACACGGACAGGGGGTATAGATACGCAGTATTTT.

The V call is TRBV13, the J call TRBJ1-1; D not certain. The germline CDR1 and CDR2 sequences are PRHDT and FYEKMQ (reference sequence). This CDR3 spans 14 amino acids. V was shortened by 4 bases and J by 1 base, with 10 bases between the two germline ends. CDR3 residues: CASSSERENTEAFF. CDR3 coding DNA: TGTGCCAGCAGCTCGGAGAGGGAGAACACTGAAGCTTTCTTT.

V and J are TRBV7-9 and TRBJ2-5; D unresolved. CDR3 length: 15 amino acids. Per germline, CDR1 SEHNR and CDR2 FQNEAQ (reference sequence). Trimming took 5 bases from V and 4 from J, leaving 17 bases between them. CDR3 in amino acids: CASSPQFQVGETQYF. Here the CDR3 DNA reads TGTGCCAGCAGCCCGCAGTTCCAGGTGGGAGAGACCCAGTACTTC.

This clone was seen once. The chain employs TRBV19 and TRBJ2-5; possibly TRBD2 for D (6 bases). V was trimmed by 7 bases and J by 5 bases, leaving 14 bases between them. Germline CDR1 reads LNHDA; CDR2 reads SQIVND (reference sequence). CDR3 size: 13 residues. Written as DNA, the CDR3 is TGTGCCAGTAACTCCGGAGGGTCGGAGACCCAGTACTTC. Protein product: CASNSGGSETQYF.

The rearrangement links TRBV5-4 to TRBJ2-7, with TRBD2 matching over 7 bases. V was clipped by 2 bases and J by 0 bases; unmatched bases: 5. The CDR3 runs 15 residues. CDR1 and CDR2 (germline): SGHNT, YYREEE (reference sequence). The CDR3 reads CASSFGGESSYEQYF. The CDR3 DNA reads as TGTGCCAGCAGCTTTGGGGGGGAAAGCTCCTACGAGCAGTACTTC.

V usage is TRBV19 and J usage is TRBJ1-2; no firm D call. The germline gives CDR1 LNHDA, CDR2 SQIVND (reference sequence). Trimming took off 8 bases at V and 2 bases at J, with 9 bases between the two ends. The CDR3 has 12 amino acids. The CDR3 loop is CASSLENYGYTF. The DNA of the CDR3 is TGTGCCAGTTCCCTGGAGAACTATGGCTACACCTTC.

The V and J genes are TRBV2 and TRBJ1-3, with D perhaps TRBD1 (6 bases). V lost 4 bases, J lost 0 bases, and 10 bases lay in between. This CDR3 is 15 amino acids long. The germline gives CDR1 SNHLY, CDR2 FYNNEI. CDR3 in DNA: TGTGCCAGCAGTGGGACAGCTTCCTCTGGAAACACCATATATTTT. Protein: CASSGTASSGNTIYF. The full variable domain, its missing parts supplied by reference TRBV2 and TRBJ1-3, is EPEVTQTPSHQVTQMGQEVILRCVPISNHLYFYWYRQILGQKVEFLVSFYNNEISEKSEIFDDQFSVERPDGSNFTLKIRSTKLEDSAMYFCASSGTASSGNTIYFGEGSWLTVV.

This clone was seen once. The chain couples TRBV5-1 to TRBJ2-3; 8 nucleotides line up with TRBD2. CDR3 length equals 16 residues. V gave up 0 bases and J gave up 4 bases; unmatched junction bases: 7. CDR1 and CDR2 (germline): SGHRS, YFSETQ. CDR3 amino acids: CASSLEPSGGSDTQYF. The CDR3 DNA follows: TGCGCCAGCAGCTTGGAGCCCAGCGGGGGTTCAGATACGCAGTATTTT.

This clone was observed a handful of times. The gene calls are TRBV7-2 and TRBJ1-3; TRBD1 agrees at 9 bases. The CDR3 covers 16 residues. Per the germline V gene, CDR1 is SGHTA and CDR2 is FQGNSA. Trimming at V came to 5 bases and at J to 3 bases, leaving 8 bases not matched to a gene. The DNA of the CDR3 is TGTGCCAGCAGCGAACAGGGGACAGGGAGTGGAAACACCATATATTTT. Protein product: CASSEQGTGSGNTIYF.

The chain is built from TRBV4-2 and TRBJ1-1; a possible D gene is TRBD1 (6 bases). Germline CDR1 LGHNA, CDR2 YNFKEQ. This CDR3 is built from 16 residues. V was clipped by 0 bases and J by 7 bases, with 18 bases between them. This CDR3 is CASSQDWSGGLGEAFF. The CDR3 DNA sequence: TGTGCCAGCAGCCAAGATTGGTCGGGGGGCTTGGGTGAAGCTTTCTTT.

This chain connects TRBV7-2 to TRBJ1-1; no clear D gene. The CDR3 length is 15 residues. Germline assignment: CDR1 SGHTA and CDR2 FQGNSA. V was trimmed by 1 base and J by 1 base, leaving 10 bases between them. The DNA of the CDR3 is TGTGCCAGCAGCTTAGAAGCGACGACGAACACTGAAGCTTTCTTT. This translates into CASSLEATTNTEAFF. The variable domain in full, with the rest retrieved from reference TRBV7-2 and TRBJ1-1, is GAGVSQSPSNKVTEKGKDVELRCDPISGHTALYWYRQSLGQGLEFLIYFQGNSAPDKSGLPSDRFSAERTGGSVSTLTIQRTQQEDSAVYLCASSLEATTNTEAFFGQGTRLTVV.

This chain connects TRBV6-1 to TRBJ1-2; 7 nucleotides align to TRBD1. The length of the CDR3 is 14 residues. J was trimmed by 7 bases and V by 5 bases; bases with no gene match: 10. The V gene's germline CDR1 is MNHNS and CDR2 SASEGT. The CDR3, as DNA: TGTGCCAGCAGTCTCCAACAGGGGCTGCCTGGCTACACCTTC. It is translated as CASSLQQGLPGYTF.

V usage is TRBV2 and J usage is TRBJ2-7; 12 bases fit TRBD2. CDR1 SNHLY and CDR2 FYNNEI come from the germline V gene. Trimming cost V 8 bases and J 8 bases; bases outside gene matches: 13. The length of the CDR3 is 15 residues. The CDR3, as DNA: TGTGCCAGCGGACGTCTAGCGGGGGGGCTTATTCAGCAGTACTTC. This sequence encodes CASGRLAGGLIQQYF.

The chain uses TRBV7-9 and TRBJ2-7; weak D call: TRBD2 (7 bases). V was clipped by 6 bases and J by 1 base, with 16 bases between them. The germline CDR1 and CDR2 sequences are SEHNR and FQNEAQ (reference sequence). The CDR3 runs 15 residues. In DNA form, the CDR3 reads TGTGCCAGCAGTTTGGGGGGGGGCTATTCCTACGAGCAGTACTTC. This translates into CASSLGGGYSYEQYF. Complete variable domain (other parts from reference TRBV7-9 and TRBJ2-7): DTGVSQNPRHKITKRGQNVTFRCDPISEHNRLYWYRQTLGQGPEFLTYFQNEAQLEKSRLLSDRFSAERPKGSFSTLEIQRTEQGDSAMYLCASSLGGGYSYEQYFGPGTRLTVT.

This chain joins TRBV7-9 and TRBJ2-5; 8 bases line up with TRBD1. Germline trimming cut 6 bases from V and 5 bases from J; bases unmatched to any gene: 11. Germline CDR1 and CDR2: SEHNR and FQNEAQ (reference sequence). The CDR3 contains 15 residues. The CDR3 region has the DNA TGTGCCAGCAGACGTTTCAGACAGGGGAAGGAGACCCAGTACTTC. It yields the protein CASRRFRQGKETQYF.

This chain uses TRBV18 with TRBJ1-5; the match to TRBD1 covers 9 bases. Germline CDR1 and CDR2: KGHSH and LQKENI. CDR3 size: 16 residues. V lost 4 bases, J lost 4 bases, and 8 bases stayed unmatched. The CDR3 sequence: CASSLGQGGTNQPQHF. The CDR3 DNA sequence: TGTGCCAGCTCACTGGGACAGGGAGGGACGAATCAGCCCCAGCATTTT.

The CDR3 loop reads CASAGQAYEQYF. In DNA form, the CDR3 reads TGCGCCAGCGCCGGTCAGGCCTACGAGCAGTACTTC. This rearrangement joins TRBV5-1 to TRBJ2-7; D gene ambiguous. This CDR3 region has 12 residues. Germline V gene lookup returns CDR1 SGHRS and CDR2 YFSETQ. V was shortened by 7 bases and J by 2 bases, with 10 bases between the two germline ends.

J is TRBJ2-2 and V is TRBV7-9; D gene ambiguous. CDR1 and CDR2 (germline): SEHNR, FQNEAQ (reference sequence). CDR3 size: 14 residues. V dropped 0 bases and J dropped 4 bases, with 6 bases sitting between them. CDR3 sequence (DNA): TGTGCCAGCAGCTTAGCAGGCGGCACCGGGGAGCTGTTTTTT. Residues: CASSLAGGTGELFF.

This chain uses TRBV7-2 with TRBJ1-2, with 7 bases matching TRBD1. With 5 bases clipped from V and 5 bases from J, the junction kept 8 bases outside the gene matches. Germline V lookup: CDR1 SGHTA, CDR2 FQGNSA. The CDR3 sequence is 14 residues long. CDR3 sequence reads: CASSTRDSGYGYTF. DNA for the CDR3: TGTGCCAGCAGCACAAGGGACAGTGGGTATGGCTACACCTTC. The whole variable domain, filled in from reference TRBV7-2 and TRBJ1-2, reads GAGVSQSPSNKVTEKGKDVELRCDPISGHTALYWYRQSLGQGLEFLIYFQGNSAPDKSGLPSDRFSAERTGGSVSTLTIQRTQQEDSAVYLCASSTRDSGYGYTFGSGTRLTVV.

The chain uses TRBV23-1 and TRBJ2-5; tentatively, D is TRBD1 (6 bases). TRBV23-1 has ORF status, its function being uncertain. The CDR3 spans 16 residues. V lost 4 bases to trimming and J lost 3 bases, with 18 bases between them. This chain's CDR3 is CASSPRAENREETQYF. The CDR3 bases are TGCGCCAGCAGTCCGCGGGCCGAGAACAGGGAAGAGACCCAGTACTTC.

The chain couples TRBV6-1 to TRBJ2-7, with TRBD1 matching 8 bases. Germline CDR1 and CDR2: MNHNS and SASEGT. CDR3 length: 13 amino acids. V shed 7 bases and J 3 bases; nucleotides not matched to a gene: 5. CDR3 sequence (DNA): TGTGCCAGCATGCTACAGGGGGGCTACGAGCAGTACTTC. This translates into CASMLQGGYEQYF.

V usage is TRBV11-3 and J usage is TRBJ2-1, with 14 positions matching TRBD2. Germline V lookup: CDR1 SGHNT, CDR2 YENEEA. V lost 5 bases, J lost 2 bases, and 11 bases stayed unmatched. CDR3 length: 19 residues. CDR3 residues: CASSPTGTSGRVTYNEQFF. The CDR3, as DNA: TGTGCCAGCAGCCCGACCGGGACTAGCGGGAGAGTAACCTACAATGAGCAGTTCTTC.

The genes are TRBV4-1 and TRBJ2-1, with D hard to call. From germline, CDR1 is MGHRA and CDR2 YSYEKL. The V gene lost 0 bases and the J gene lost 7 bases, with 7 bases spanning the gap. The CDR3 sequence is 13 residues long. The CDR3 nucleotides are TGCGCCAGCAGCCAAGATCCTGTTAATGAGCAGTTCTTC. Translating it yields CASSQDPVNEQFF.

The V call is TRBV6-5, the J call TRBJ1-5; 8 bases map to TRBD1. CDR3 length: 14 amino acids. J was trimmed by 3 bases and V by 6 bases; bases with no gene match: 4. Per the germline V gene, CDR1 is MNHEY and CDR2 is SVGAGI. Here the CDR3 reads CASRTTGDNQPQHF. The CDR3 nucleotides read TGTGCCAGCAGGACGACAGGGGACAATCAGCCCCAGCATTTT.